Below are 20 T cell receptor beta chains sequenced from a single sample in a study of shared clonotypes between healthy human individuals. Profiling relied on immunoSEQ multiplex PCR, and the TCRdb table lists in-frame clones only, not all of them. The data contain under 550,000 clones, 96% of them seen just once; the ten biggest clones take up roughly 0.06%. Sequencing was performed on naive CD4+ T cells sorted from blood. Subset indicated: CD45RA+ positively selected. These TCRs come from a woman aged 30 to 39 in good health.

The V gene is TRBV10-2, the J gene TRBJ2-1; a possible D gene is TRBD2 (6 bases). This CDR3 comprises 17 residues. CDR1 WSHSY and CDR2 SAAADI come from the germline V gene. V was cut by 4 bases and J by 3 bases, with 19 bases left in between. As DNA, the CDR3 is TGCGCCAGCAGTGTTCCCCAGGGAGGATTCGTCTACAATGAGCAGTTCTTC. It codes for CASSVPQGGFVYNEQFF.

The rearrangement uses TRBV15 and TRBJ2-4; 9 nucleotides agree with TRBD2. Germline CDR1 and CDR2: LNHNV and YYDKDF (reference sequence). The CDR3 covers 21 residues. V lost 10 bases to trimming and J lost 1 base; unmatched junction nucleotides: 26. This chain's CDR3 is CAIQAEIAGGRALTAKNIQYF. The CDR3 DNA reads as TGTGCCATCCAAGCAGAGATCGCGGGCGGGAGGGCTCTGACGGCCAAAAACATTCAGTACTTC.

This rearrangement joins TRBV6-5 to TRBJ2-3; D unresolved. Germline values: CDR1 MNHEY, CDR2 SVGAGI. The CDR3 runs 15 residues. V gave up 2 bases and J gave up 0 bases, with 9 bases separating them. CDR3 in amino acids: CASSYTEMSTDTQYF. The CDR3 region has the DNA TGTGCCAGCAGTTACACAGAGATGAGCACAGATACGCAGTATTTT.

The chain couples TRBV28 to TRBJ2-1; the match to TRBD1 covers 7 bases. Trimming cost V 4 bases and J 3 bases; bases outside gene matches: 3. The CDR3 has 14 amino acids. The V gene's germline CDR1 is MDHEN and CDR2 SYDVKM. The CDR3 protein is CASSSGTDYNEQFF. The CDR3 DNA is TGTGCCAGCAGTTCCGGGACAGACTACAATGAGCAGTTCTTC.

The chain is built from TRBV28 and TRBJ2-7; D assignment may be TRBD1 or TRBD2 (5 bases each). V lost 6 bases, J lost 7 bases, and 19 bases lay in between. The CDR3 has 14 amino acids. Germline V gene lookup returns CDR1 MDHEN and CDR2 SYDVKM. DNA of the CDR3: TGTGCCAGCAGCCCCAGACTGGGGGATTGGGAGCAGTACTTC. Translation gives CASSPRLGDWEQYF.

The V gene is TRBV19, the J gene TRBJ2-1, with D perhaps TRBD1 (5 bases). Trimming cost V 3 bases and J 2 bases, with 14 bases left between them. This CDR3 comprises 16 residues. Germline V CDR1 and CDR2: LNHDA, SQIVND (reference sequence). In DNA, the CDR3 is TGTGCCAGTAGTATGGTTGGCATAGGGGCCTACAATGAGCAGTTCTTC. This sequence encodes CASSMVGIGAYNEQFF.

This sequence joins TRBV2 and TRBJ1-4, with 8 nucleotides matching TRBD1. Trimming removed 2 bases from V and 7 bases from J; junction bases left unmatched: 3. Germline CDR1 is SNHLY and CDR2 is FYNNEI. This CDR3 spans 14 amino acids. CDR3 nucleotide sequence: TGTGCCAGCAGTGAAAGGACAGGGCGTGAAAAACTGTTTTTT. Its translation: CASSERTGREKLFF.

The chain links TRBV7-9 to TRBJ2-6; the D is unclear. The length of the CDR3 is 16 residues. V was cut by 5 bases and J by 2 bases, with 13 bases left in between. Germline V CDR1 and CDR2: SEHNR, FQNEAQ (reference sequence). The CDR3 loop reads CASSSLNGAGANVLTF. In DNA, the CDR3 is TGTGCCAGCAGCAGCTTGAATGGGGCTGGGGCCAACGTCCTGACTTTC.

The chain is built from TRBV15 and TRBJ1-5, with 8 bases fitting TRBD1. CDR1 is LNHNV and CDR2 is YYDKDF in the germline V gene (reference sequence). This CDR3 region has 15 residues. The junction had 5 bases not matched to a gene; V was cut back by 3 bases and J by 4 bases. In DNA, the CDR3 is TGTGCCACCAGCAGGGTAGACAGGGGTAATCAGCCCCAGCATTTT. Its translation is CATSRVDRGNQPQHF.

The rearrangement links TRBV19 to TRBJ2-7, with a possible D match to TRBD1 (5 bases). CDR1 and CDR2 (germline): LNHDA, SQIVND (reference sequence). Trimming took 3 bases from V and 3 from J, leaving 9 bases between them. This CDR3 comprises 13 residues. CDR3 in amino acids: CASSILQGYEQYF. The CDR3 bases are TGTGCCAGTAGTATCCTTCAGGGCTACGAGCAGTACTTC. Combining the CDR3 with reference TRBV19 and TRBJ2-7 gives the whole variable domain DGGITQSPKYLFRKEGQNVTLSCEQNLNHDAMYWYRQDPGQGLRLIYYSQIVNDFQKGDIAEGYSVSREKKESFPLTVTSAQKNPTAFYLCASSILQGYEQYFGPGTRLTVT.

This chain uses TRBV19 with TRBJ2-6; D uncertain. Trimming left V 5 bases short and J 2 bases short, with 7 bases between. Per the germline V gene, CDR1 is LNHDA and CDR2 is SQIVND (reference sequence). The CDR3 has 14 residues. CDR3 sequence reads: CASSGGAGANVLTF. The CDR3 nucleotides are TGTGCCAGTAGTGGTGGTGCTGGGGCCAACGTCCTGACTTTC. The variable domain in full, completed from reference TRBV19 and TRBJ2-6, reads DGGITQSPKYLFRKEGQNVTLSCEQNLNHDAMYWYRQDPGQGLRLIYYSQIVNDFQKGDIAEGYSVSREKKESFPLTVTSAQKNPTAFYLCASSGGAGANVLTFGAGSRLTVL.

The CDR3 sequence: CASSPQGGGYNEQFF. The CDR3 nucleotides read TGTGCCAGCAGTCCACAGGGGGGGGGTTACAATGAGCAGTTCTTC. The chain has TRBV6-4 and TRBJ2-1; D may be TRBD1 (8 bases). Looked up from germline, CDR1 is MRHNA and CDR2 is SNTAGT. CDR3 length equals 15 residues. With 5 bases removed from V and 4 bases from J, the gap between germline ends came to 15 bases.

This sequence joins TRBV4-2 and TRBJ1-1, with D perhaps TRBD1 (6 bases). CDR1 and CDR2 (germline): LGHNA, YNFKEQ. V lost 1 base, J lost 2 bases, and 8 bases lay in between. This CDR3 is built from 14 residues. The CDR3 sequence: CASSQAGENTEAFF. CDR3 nucleotides: TGTGCCAGCAGCCAAGCAGGGGAAAACACTGAAGCTTTCTTT.

The rearrangement joins TRBV28 to TRBJ2-5; D is perhaps TRBD1 (6 bases). CDR1 and CDR2 (germline): MDHEN, SYDVKM. Trimming took off 5 bases at V and 6 bases at J, with 16 bases between the two ends. The CDR3 contains 14 residues. The CDR3 DNA reads TGTGCCAGCAGTAACCCAACAGGGAGAAAGACCCAGTACTTC. Translation: CASSNPTGRKTQYF.

This clone was counted a single time. The J gene is TRBJ1-1, the V gene TRBV18, with D tentatively TRBD1 (5 bases). Per germline, CDR1 KGHSH and CDR2 LQKENI. The CDR3 spans 13 residues. The V end was cut by 5 bases, the J end by 4 bases, with 11 bases between. The DNA for the CDR3 is TGTGCCAGCTCATCGTCCGGGGGCACTGAAGCTTTCTTT. It yields the protein CASSSSGGTEAFF.

The genes are TRBV4-2 and TRBJ2-7; D is unresolved. CDR3 length: 15 residues. CDR1 and CDR2 from the germline V gene are LGHNA and YNFKEQ. Deletions cut 0 bases from V and 1 base from J, with 10 bases between. The CDR3 sequence is CASSQDLPYSYEQYF. For the CDR3, the DNA is TGTGCCAGCAGCCAAGACCTCCCTTATTCCTACGAGCAGTACTTC.

CDR3 nucleotides: TGTGCCAGCAGCCCCCCTTCTTCGAGGGCTGGAAGCAACTACGAGCAGTACTTC. This encodes CASSPPSSRAGSNYEQYF. The chain is built from TRBV11-2 and TRBJ2-7; tentatively, D is TRBD2 (5 bases). The CDR3 is 18 amino acids. Germline-derived CDR1 and CDR2 are SGHAT and FQNNGV. The V end lost 5 bases, the J end lost 3 bases, and 26 bases lay between the germline ends.

The rearrangement joins TRBV11-2 to TRBJ2-2, with 7 bases lining up with TRBD2. CDR1 is SGHAT, CDR2 FQNNGV, per germline. V was clipped by 1 base and J by 11 bases; unmatched bases: 13. This CDR3 is 16 amino acids long. CDR3 amino acids: CASSLVMGLSTLELFF. As DNA, the CDR3 is TGTGCCAGCAGCTTAGTGATGGGACTAAGTACCTTAGAGCTGTTTTTT. Supplemented by reference TRBV11-2 and TRBJ2-2, the full variable domain reads EAGVAQSPRYKIIEKRQSVAFWCNPISGHATLYWYQQILGQGPKLLIQFQNNGVVDDSQLPKDRFSAERLKGVDSTLKIQPAKLEDSAVYLCASSLVMGLSTLELFFGEGSRLTVL.

This clone was seen a single time. The chain joins TRBV5-1 to TRBJ1-4; TRBD1 matches 7 bases. Germline CDR1 is SGHRS and CDR2 is YFSETQ. The CDR3 consists of 14 residues. V trimming: 1 base; J trimming: 8 bases; junction bases outside the gene matches: 5. The DNA for the CDR3 is TGCGCCAGCAGCTTGACAGGGGCCGGGGAAAAACTGTTTTTT. The encoded protein is CASSLTGAGEKLFF.

J is TRBJ2-6 and V is TRBV6-1; TRBD2 agrees at 15 bases. Trimming at V came to 4 bases and at J to 2 bases, leaving 0 bases not matched to a gene. Germline V gives CDR1 MNHNS, CDR2 SASEGT. The CDR3 length is 17 residues. CDR3 sequence (DNA): TGTGCCAGCAGTGGGACTAGCGGGAGGGCTGGGGCCAACGTCCTGACTTTC. Its protein product is CASSGTSGRAGANVLTF.